This record concerns one TCR beta chain sequence. Antigen unknown. V was clipped by 2 bases and J by 8 bases; unmatched bases: 5. This CDR3 has 13 amino acids. CDR1 is MNHNS, CDR2 SASEGT, per germline. Profiling relied on immunoSEQ multiplex PCR, and the TCRdb table lists in-frame clones only, not all of them. Here the sample spans about 120,000 clones, 85% to 95% being singletons. This sample was included in a study of T cell responses to AZD1222 COVID-19 vaccine. Study background: Analyses pooled second doses at about 4 or about 12 weeks. Study results and limitations: An increase in Spike-specific TCR breadth and depth was observed after two AZD1222 doses.

V is TRBV6-1 and J is TRBJ1-2; 7 bases are shared with TRBD1. The TCR sequence derives from an adult in good health. Here the sequenced sample was peripheral blood, taken on day 0 of AZD1222 vaccination. The CDR3 DNA reads as TGTGCCAGCAGTGAAAACAGGGGATACGGCTACACCTTC. The encoded protein is CASSENRGYGYTF.